What follows is one T cell receptor (beta chain) and its context. Repertoires were generated with immunoSEQ multiplex PCR, while TCRdb's copy carries only in-frame clones and drops some. The top ten hold 1% to 1.5% of the sample, which has about 300,000 clones, around 86% seen once. Germline V gene lookup returns CDR1 SGHTA and CDR2 FQGNSA. CDR3 length: 14 amino acids. The junction had 2 bases not matched to a gene; V was cut back by 3 bases and J by 2 bases. This specimen comes from a study of blood T cell repertoires in COVID-19. Study-wide background: Samples came from the United States, Italy and Spain, spanning acute and convalescent COVID-19. Sample material is recorded as cDNA or gDNA derived from T cells, B-cell-depleted T cells, or PBMCs.

The material sequenced was peripheral blood. The rearrangement links TRBV7-2 to TRBJ2-7, with 9 bases that match TRBD2. The sequence came from a man between 70 and 80 years old with acute or convalescent COVID-19. The CDR3 DNA sequence: TGTGCCAGCAGCTTCAGCGGGGGGACCTACGAGCAGTACTTC. This encodes CASSFSGGTYEQYF.